Here is one T cell receptor beta chain with its context. This entry is derived from a study of blood T cell repertoires in COVID-19. Background on the study: COVID-19 samples from acute and convalescent phases originated in the United States, Italy and Spain. T cells, B-cell-depleted T cells, or PBMCs supplied cDNA or gDNA.

Assay used: immunoSEQ multiplex PCR; TCRdb lists only in-frame clones, some missing. The data contain over 90,000 clones, 90% of them singletons. Germline lookup yields CDR1 SGDLS and CDR2 YYNGEE. The CDR3 consists of 19 residues. V lost 1 base to trimming and J lost 2 bases, with 23 bases between them. This clonotype was sampled from a man aged 50 or older with acute or convalescent COVID-19. The V gene is TRBV9, the J gene TRBJ2-3; D may be TRBD2 (6 bases). Sequencing input: peripheral blood. The CDR3 region has the DNA TGTGCCAGCAGCGTACACAGCGCCAGTGGGACTTCGGACACAGATACGCAGTATTTT. As protein: CASSVHSASGTSDTDTQYF. Supplemented by reference TRBV9 and TRBJ2-3, the full variable domain reads DSGVTQTPKHLITATGQRVTLRCSPRSGDLSVYWYQQSLDQGLQFLIQYYNGEERAKGNILERFSAQQFPDLHSELNLSSLELGDSALYFCASSVHSASGTSDTDTQYFGPGTRLTVL.